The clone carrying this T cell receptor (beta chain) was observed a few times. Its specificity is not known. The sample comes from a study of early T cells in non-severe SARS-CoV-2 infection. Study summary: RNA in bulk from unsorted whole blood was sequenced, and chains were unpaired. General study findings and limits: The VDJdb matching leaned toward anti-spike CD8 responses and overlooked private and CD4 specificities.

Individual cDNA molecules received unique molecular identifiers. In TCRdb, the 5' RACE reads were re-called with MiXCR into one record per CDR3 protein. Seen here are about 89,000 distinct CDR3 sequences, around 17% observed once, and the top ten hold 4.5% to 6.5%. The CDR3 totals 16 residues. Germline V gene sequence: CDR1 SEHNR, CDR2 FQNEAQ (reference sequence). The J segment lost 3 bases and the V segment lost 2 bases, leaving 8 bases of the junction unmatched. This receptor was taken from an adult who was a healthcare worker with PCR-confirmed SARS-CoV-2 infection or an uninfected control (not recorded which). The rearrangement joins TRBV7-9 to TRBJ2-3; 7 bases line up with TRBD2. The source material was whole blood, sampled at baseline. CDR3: CASSLLGYGRTDTQYF. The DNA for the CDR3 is TGTGCCAGCAGCTTACTCGGCTACGGGAGGACAGATACGCAGTATTTT.